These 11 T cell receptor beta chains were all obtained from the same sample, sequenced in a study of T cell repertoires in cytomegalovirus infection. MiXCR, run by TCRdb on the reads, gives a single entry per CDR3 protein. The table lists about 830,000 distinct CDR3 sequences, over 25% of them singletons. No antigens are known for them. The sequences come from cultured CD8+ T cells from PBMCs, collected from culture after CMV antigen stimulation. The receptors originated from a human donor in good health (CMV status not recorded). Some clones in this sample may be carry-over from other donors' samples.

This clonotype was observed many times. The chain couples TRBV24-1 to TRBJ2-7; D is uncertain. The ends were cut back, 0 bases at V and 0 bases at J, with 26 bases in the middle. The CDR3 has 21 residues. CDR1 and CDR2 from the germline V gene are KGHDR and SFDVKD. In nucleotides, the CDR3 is TGTGCCACCAGTGATTTGAATTTGTCGCTACCCCGTTTCCAAACCTCCTACGAGCAGTACGTC. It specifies CATSDLNLSLPRFQTSYEQYV.

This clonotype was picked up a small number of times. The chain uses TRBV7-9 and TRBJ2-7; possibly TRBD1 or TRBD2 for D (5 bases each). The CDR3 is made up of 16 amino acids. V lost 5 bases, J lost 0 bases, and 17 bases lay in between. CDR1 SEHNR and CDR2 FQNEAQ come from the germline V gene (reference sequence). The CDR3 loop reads CASSPTPGAGSYEQYV. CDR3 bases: TGTGCCAGCAGCCCTACTCCCGGGGCAGGCTCCTACGAGCAGTACGTC.

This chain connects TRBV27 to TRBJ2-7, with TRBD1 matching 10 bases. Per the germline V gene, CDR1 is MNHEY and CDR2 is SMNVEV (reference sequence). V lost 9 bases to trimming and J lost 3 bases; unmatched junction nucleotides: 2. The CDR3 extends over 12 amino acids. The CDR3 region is CASWDRGYEQYF. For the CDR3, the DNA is TGTGCCAGTTGGGACAGGGGCTACGAGCAGTACTTC.

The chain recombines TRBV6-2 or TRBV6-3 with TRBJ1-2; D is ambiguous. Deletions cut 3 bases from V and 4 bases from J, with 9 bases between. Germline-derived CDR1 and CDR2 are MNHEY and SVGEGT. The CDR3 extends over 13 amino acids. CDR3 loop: CASSYLGSYGYTF. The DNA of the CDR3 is TGTGCCAGCAGTTATCTGGGGTCCTATGGCTACACCTTC.

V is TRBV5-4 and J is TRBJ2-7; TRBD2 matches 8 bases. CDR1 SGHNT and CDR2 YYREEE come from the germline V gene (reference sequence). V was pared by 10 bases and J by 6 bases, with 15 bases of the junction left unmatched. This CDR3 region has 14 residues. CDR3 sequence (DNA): TGTGCCCAACCGCGGGGGGTTTTAAGGTGCGAGCAGTACGTC. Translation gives CAQPRGVLRCEQYV.

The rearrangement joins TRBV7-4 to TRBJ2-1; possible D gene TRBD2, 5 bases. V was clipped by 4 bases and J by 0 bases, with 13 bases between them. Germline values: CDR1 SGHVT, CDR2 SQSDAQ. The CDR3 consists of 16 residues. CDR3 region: CASSSDEGSSYNEQFF. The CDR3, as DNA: TGTGCCAGCAGCTCAGACGAGGGTAGCTCCTACAATGAGCAGTTCTTC.

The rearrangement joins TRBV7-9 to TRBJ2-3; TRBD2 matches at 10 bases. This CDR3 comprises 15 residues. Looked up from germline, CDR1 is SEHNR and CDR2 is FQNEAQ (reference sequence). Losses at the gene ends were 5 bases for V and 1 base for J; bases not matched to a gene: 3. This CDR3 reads CASSGSGGRTDTQYF. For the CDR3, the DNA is TGTGCCAGCAGCGGTAGCGGGGGGCGCACAGATACGCAGTATTTT.

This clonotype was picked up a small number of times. The CDR3 coding sequence is TGTGCCAGTAGTATAGCGGCCCGAGGACTAGCGGGCTACAATGAGCAGTTCTTC. It translates to CASSIAARGLAGYNEQFF. The chain uses TRBV19 and TRBJ2-1; 11 nucleotides line up with TRBD2. The CDR3 is 18 residues long. V lost 1 base to trimming and J lost 3 bases; unmatched junction nucleotides: 8. In germline, CDR1 is LNHDA, CDR2 SQIVND (reference sequence). The whole variable domain, remainder taken from reference TRBV19 and TRBJ2-1, is DGGITQSPKYLFRKEGQNVTLSCEQNLNHDAMYWYRQDPGQGLRLIYYSQIVNDFQKGDIAEGYSVSREKKESFPLTVTSAQKNPTAFYLCASSIAARGLAGYNEQFFGPGTRLTVL.

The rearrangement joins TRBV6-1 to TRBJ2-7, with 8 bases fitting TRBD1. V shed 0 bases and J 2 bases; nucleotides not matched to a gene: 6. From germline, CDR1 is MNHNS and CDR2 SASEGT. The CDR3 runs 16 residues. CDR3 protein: CASSEALGDRTYEQYF. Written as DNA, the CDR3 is TGTGCCAGCAGTGAAGCGCTAGGGGACAGGACCTACGAGCAGTACTTC.

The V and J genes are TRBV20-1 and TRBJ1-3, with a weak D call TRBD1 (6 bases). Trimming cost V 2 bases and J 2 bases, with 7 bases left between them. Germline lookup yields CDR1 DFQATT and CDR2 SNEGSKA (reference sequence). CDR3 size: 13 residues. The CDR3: CSARRDTGNTIYF. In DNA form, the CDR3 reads TGCAGTGCTAGAAGGGACACTGGAAACACCATATATTTT.

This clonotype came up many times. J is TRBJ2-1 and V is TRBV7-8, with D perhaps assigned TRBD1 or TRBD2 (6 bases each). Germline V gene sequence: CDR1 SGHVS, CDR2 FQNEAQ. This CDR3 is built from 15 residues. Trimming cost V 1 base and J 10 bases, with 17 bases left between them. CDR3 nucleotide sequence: TGTGCCAGCAGCTTAGAGGGGGGCGCGGGTTTGGAGCAGTTCTTC. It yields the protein CASSLEGGAGLEQFF.